This T cell receptor (beta chain) was profiled in a study of cytomegalovirus exposure and HLA in healthy donors. This CDR3 is built from 14 residues. With 5 bases clipped from V and 2 bases from J, the junction kept 5 bases outside the gene matches. Germline V gene data show CDR1 as SGHTA and CDR2 as FQGNSA. Study-wide points: A missense variant in DCLRE1C was later tied to TCR beta V- and J-gene trimming. As confirmed in vitro, a few CMV-associated chains were specific for CMV antigens. Sequencing depth roughly uniform across donors was assumed in presence/absence analyses.

Primers included in the PCR were 60 Vbeta and 13 Jbeta primers. Measured with immunoSEQ multiplex PCR; TCRdb has only the in-frame clones, and not every one. Listed are about 130,000 clones; approximately 1.6% falls within the top ten. A word on this clone: Its target is unknown.

Sequenced input: PBMCs. This rearrangement joins TRBV7-2 to TRBJ2-7; 8 bases are shared with TRBD1. The origin of this receptor is a man younger than 35 in good health and CMV-seronegative. CDR3 in DNA: TGTGCCAGCAGCCGTTGGACAGGGCCCTACGAGCAGTACTTC. Its protein is CASSRWTGPYEQYF.